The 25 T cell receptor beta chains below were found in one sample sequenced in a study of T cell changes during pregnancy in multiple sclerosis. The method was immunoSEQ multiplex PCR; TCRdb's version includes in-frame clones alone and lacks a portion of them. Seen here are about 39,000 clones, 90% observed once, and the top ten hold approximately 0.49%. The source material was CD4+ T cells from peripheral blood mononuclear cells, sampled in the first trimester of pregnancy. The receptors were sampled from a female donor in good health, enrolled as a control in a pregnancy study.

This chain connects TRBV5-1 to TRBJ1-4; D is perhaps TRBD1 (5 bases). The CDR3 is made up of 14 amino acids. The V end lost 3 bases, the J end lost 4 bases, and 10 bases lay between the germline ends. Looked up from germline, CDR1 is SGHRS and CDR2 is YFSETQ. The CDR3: CASSWGLSNEKLFF. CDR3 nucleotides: TGCGCCAGCAGCTGGGGACTGAGTAATGAAAAACTGTTTTTT.

CDR3 nucleotides: TGTGCCAGCAGCTTGCCGACTAGCGACCAAGAGACCCAGTACTTC. As protein: CASSLPTSDQETQYF. The J gene is TRBJ2-5, the V gene TRBV7-2, with TRBD2 identical over 8 bases. The germline V gene has CDR1 SGHTA and CDR2 FQGNSA. Trimming took 3 bases from V and 0 from J; bases not matched to a gene: 3. The CDR3 contains 15 residues.

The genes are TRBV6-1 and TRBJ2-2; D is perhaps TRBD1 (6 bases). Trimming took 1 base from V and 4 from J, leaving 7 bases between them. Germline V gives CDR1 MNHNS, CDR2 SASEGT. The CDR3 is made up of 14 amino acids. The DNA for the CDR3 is TGTGCCAGCAGTGAAGGGGACATCACCGGGGAGCTGTTTTTT. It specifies CASSEGDITGELFF.

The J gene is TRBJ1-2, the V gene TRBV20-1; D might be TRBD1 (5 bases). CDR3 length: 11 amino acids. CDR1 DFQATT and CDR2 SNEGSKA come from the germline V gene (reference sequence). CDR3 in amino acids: CISSGSDGYTF. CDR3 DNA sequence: TGCATTTCGTCAGGGTCAGATGGCTACACCTTC.

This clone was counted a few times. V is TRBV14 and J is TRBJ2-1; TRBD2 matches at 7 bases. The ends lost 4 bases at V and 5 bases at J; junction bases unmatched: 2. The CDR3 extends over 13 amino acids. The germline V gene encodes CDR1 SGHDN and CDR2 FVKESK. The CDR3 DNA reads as TGTGCCAGCAGCCTGGGACTAAACAATGAGCAGTTCTTC. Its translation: CASSLGLNNEQFF.

The CDR3 here is CASSQAPRRGGTDEQFF. CDR3 sequence (DNA): TGTGCCAGCAGCCAAGCCCCAAGGCGGGGGGGCACCGATGAGCAGTTCTTC. This sequence joins TRBV4-2 and TRBJ2-1, with TRBD2 matching over 9 bases. This CDR3 is 17 amino acids long. The trim removed 1 base at V and 8 bases at J, leaving 12 bases unmatched. Germline V gene lookup returns CDR1 LGHNA and CDR2 YNFKEQ.

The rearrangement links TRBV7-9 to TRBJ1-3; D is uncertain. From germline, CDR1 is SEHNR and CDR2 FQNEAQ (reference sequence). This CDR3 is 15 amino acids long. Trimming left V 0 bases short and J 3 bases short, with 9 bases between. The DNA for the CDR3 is TGTGCCAGCAGCTTAGCCCCACTCGGTGGAAACACCATATATTTT. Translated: CASSLAPLGGNTIYF.

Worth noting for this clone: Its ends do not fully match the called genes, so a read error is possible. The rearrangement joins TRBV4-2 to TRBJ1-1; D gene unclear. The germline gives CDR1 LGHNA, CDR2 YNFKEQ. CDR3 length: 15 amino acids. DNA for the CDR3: TGTACCAGCAGCCAAGAGGTCAATCGGGTCCCTGAAGCTTTCTTT. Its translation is CTSSQEVNRVPEAFF.

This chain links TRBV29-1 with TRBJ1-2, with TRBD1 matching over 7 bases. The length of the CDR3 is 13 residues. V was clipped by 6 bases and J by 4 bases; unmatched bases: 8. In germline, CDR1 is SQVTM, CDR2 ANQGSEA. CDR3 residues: CSVEGARPYGYTF. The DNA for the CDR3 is TGCAGCGTAGAGGGGGCGCGGCCCTATGGCTACACCTTC.

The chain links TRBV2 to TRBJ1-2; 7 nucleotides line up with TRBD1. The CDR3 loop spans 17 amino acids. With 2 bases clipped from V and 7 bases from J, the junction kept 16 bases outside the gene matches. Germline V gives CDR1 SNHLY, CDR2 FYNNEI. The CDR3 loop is CASSERRDSARLGGYTF. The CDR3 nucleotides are TGTGCCAGCAGTGAAAGGAGGGACAGCGCCCGGCTCGGTGGCTACACCTTC.

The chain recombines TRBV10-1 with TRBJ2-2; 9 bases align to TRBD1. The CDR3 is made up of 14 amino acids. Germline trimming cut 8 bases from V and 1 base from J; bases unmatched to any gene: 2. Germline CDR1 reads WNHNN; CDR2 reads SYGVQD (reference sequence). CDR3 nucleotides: TGCGCCAGCGAGGGACAGGGGAACACCGGGGAGCTGTTTTTT. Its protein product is CASEGQGNTGELFF.

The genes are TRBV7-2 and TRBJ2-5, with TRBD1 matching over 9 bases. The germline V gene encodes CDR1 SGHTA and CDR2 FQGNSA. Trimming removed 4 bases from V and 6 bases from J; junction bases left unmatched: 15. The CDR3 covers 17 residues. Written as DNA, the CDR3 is TGTGCCAGCAGCTCAGGCCCCGGACAGGGGCCCGGAAAGACCCAGTACTTC. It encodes CASSSGPGQGPGKTQYF.

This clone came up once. The CDR3 loop is CASSVDSQGYEQYF. The CDR3 nucleotides are TGTGCCAGCAGCGTAGATTCACAGGGTTACGAGCAGTACTTC. The V and J genes are TRBV9 and TRBJ2-7, with TRBD1 as a possible D gene (6 bases). There are 14 residues in the CDR3. Germline CDR1 reads SGDLS; CDR2 reads YYNGEE. V lost 0 bases and J 4 bases, leaving 11 bases between the germline ends. Based on the CDR3 plus reference TRBV9 and TRBJ2-7, the full variable domain is DSGVTQTPKHLITATGQRVTLRCSPRSGDLSVYWYQQSLDQGLQFLIQYYNGEERAKGNILERFSAQQFPDLHSELNLSSLELGDSALYFCASSVDSQGYEQYFGPGTRLTVT.

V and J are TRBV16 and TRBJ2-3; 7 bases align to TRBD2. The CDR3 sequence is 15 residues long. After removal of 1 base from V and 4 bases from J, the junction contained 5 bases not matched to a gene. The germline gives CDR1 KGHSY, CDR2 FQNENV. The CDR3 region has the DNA TGTGCCAGCAGCCAATTAGCAGGGAGGGCAGATACGCAGTATTTT. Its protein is CASSQLAGRADTQYF.

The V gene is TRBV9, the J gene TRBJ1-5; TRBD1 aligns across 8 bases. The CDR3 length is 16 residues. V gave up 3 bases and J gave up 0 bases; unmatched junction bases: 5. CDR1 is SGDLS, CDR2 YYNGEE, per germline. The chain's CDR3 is CASSAGQGGSNQPQHF. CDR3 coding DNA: TGTGCCAGCAGCGCCGGACAGGGAGGTAGCAATCAGCCCCAGCATTTT.

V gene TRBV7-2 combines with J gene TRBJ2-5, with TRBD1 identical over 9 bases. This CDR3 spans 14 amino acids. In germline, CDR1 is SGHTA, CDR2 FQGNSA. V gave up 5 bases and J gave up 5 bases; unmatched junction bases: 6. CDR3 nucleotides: TGTGCCAGCAGCGGACAGGGGAATGGCGAGACCCAGTACTTC. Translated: CASSGQGNGETQYF. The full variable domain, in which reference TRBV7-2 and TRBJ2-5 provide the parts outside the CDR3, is GAGVSQSPSNKVTEKGKDVELRCDPISGHTALYWYRQSLGQGLEFLIYFQGNSAPDKSGLPSDRFSAERTGGSVSTLTIQRTQQEDSAVYLCASSGQGNGETQYFGPGTRLLVL.

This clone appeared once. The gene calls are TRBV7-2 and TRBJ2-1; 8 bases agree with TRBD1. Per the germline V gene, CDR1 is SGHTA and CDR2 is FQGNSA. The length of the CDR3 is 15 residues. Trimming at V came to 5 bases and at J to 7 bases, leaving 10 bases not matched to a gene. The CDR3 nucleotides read TGTGCCAGCAGCGTGACAGGGGAGGTCTATAATGAGCAGTTCTTC. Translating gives CASSVTGEVYNEQFF.

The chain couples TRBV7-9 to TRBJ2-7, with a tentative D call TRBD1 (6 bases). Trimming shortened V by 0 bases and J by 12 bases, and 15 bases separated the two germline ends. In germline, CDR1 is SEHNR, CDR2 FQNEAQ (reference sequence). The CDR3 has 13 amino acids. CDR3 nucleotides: TGTGCCAGCAGCTTAGCCGGGACACCCCAAGGGTACTTC. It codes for CASSLAGTPQGYF.

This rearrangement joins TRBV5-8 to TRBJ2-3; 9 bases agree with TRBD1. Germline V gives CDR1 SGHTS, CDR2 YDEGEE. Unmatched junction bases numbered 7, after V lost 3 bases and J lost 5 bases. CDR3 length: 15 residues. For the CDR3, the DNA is TGTGCCAGCAGCTACGGGACAGGGAGGCGAGATACGCAGTATTTT. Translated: CASSYGTGRRDTQYF. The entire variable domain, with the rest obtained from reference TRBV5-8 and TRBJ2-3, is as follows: EAGVTQSPTHLIKTRGQQATLRCSPISGHTSVYWYQQALGLGLQFLLWYDEGEERNRGNFPPRFSGRQFPNYSSELNVNALELEDSALYLCASSYGTGRRDTQYFGPGTRLTVL.

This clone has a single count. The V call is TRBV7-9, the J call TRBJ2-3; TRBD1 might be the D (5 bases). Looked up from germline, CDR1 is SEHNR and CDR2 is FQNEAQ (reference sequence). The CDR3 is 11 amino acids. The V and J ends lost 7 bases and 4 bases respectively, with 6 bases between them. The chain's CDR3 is CASTGSDTQYF. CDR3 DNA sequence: TGTGCCAGCACAGGGTCAGATACGCAGTATTTT.

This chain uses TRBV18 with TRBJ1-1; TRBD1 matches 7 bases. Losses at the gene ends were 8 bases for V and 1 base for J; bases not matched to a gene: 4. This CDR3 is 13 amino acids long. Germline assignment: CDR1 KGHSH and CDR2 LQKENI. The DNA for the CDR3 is TGTGCCAGCGGGACAGTGTCGAACACTGAAGCTTTCTTT. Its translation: CASGTVSNTEAFF.

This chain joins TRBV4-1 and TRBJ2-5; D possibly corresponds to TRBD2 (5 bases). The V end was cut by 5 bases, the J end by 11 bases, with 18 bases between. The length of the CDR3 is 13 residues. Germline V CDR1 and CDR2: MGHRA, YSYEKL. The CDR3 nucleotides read TGCGCCAGCAGCGCCGGACTTCAGAGCCAGCAGTACTTC. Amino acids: CASSAGLQSQQYF.

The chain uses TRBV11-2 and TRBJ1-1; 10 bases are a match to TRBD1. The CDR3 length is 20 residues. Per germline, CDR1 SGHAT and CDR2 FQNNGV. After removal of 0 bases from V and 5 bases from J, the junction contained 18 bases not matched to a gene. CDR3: CASSLEGVLRGQGFATEAFF. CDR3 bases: TGTGCCAGCAGCTTAGAGGGGGTGTTAAGGGGACAGGGGTTTGCGACTGAAGCTTTCTTT.

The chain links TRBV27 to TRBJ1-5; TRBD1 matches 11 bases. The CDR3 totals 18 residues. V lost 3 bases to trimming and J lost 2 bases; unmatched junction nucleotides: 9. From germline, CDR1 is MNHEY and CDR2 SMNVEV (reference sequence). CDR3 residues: CASSLRGTGGNGNQPQHF. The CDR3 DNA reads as TGTGCCAGCAGTTTGCGGGGGACAGGGGGGAATGGCAATCAGCCCCAGCATTTT.

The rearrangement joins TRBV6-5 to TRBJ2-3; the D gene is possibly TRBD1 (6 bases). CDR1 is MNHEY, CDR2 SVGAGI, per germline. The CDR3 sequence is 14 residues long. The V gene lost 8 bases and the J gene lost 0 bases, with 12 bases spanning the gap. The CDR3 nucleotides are TGTGCCAGCCGACCCGGGACAAGCACAGATACGCAGTATTTT. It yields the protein CASRPGTSTDTQYF.